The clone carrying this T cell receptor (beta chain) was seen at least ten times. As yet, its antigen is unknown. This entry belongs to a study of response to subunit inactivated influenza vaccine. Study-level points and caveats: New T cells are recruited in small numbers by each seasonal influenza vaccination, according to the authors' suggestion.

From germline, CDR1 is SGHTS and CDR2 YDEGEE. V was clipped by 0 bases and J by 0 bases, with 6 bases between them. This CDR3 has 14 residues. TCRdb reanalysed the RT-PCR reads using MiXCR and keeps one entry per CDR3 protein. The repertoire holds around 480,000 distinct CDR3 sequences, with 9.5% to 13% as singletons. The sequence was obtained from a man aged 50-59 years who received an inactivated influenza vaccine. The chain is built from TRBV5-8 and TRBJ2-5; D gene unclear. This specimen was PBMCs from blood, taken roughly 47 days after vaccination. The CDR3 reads CASSLVQNQETQYF. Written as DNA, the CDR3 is TGTGCCAGCAGCTTGGTTCAGAACCAAGAGACCCAGTACTTC.